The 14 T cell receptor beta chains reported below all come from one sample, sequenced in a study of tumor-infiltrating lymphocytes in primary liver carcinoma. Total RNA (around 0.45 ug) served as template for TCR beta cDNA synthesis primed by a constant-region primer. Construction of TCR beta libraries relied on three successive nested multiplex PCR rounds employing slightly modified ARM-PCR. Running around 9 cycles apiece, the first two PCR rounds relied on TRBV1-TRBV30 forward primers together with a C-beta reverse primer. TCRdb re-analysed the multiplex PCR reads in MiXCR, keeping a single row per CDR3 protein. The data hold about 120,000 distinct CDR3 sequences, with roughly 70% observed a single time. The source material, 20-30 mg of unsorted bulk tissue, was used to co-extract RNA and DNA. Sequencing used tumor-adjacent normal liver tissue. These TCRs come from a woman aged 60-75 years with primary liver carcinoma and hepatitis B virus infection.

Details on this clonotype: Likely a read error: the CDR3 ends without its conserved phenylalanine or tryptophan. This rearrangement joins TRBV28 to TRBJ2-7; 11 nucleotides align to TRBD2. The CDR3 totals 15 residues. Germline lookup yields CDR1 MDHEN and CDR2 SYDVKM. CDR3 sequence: CASSKTSGRPYEQYL. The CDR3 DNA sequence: TGTGCCAGCAGCAAAACTAGCGGGAGACCCTACGAACAGTACCTC.

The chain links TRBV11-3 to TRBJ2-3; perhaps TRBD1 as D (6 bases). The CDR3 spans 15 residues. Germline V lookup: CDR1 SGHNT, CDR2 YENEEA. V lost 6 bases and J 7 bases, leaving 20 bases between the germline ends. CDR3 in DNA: TGTGCCAGCAGTTCCACCCTGGGGGCAGTAAATACGCAGTATTTT. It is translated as CASSSTLGAVNTQYF.

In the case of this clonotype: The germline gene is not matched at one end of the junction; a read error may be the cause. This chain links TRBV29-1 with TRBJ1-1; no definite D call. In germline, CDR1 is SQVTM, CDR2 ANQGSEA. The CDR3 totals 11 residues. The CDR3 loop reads CNVAIETEAFF. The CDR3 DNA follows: TGCAACGTTGCAATAGAGACTGAAGCTTTCTTT.

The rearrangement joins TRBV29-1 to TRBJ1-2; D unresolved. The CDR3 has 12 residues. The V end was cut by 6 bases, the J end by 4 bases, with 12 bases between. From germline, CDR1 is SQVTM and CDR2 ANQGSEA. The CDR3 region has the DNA TGCAGCGTCGCGGCGGGAGGCTATGGCTACACCTTC. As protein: CSVAAGGYGYTF.

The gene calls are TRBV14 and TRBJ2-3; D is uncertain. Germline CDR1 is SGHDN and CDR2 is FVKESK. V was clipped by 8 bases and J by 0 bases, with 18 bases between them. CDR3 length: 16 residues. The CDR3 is CASGPGRRISTDTQYF. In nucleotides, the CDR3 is TGTGCCAGCGGACCCGGGCGCCGAATTAGCACAGATACGCAGTATTTT.

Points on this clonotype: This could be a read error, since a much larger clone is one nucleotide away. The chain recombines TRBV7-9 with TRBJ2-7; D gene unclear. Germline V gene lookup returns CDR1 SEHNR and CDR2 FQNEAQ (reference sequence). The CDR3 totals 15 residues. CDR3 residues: CASSLDGGSAYDQYF. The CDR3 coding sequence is TGTGCCAGCAGCTTAGACGGCGGCAGCGCCTACGATCAGTACTTC. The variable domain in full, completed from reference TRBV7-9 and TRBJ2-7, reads DTGVSQNPRHKITKRGQNVTFRCDPISEHNRLYWYRQTLGQGPEFLTYFQNEAQLEKSRLLSDRFSAERPKGSFSTLEIQRTEQGDSAMYLCASSLDGGSAYDQYFGPGTRLTVT.

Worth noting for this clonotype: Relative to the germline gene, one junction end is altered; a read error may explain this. The CDR3 region is CAISSLTGPTDTQYF. The CDR3 bases are TGTGCCATCAGCTCCCTAACGGGCCCCACAGATACGCAGTATTTT. The chain recombines TRBV11-3 with TRBJ2-3; D call uncertain. CDR1 is SGHNT, CDR2 YENEEA, per germline. This CDR3 contains 15 residues.

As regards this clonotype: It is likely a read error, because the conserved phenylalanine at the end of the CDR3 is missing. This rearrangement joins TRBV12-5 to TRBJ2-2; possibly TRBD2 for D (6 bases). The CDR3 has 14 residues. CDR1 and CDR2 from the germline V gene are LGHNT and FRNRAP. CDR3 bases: TGTGCTAGTGGTTTGCAAGCGAACACCGGGGGGCTGTTTTTG. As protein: CASGLQANTGGLFL.

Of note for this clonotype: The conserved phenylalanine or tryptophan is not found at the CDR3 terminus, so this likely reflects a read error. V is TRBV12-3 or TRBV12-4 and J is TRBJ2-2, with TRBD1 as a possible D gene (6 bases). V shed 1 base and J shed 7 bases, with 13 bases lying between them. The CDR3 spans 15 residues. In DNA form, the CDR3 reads TGTGCCAGCAGTTTAGGACAGGCGGCGTTCGGGGAGCTGTTTATT. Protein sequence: CASSLGQAAFGELFI.

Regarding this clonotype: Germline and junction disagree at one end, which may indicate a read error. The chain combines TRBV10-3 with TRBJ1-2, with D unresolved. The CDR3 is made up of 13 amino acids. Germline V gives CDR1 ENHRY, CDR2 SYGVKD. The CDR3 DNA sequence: TGTACCATCGGACCGGGCAGTCTGGATGGCTACACCTTC. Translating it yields CTIGPGSLDGYTF.

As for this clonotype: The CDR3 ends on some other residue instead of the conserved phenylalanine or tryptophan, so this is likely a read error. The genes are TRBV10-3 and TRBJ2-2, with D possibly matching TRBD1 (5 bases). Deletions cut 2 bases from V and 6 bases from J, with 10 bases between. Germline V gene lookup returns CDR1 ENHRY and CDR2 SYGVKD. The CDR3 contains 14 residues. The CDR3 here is CAISEPRGPGELFI. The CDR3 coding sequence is TGTGCCATCAGTGAGCCAAGGGGCCCCGGGGAGCTGTTTATT.

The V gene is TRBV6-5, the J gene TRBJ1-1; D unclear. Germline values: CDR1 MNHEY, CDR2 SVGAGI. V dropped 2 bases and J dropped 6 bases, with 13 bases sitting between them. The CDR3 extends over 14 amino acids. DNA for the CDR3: TGTGCCAGCAGTTACCCGGCCAGTAGGGCTGAAGCTTTCTTT. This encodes CASSYPASRAEAFF.

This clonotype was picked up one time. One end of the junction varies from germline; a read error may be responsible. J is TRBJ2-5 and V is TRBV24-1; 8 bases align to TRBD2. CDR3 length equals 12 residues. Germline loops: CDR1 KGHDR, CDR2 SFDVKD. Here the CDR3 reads CATVAGKEAQYF. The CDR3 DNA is TGTGCCACCGTAGCGGGGAAAGAGGCCCAGTACTTC.

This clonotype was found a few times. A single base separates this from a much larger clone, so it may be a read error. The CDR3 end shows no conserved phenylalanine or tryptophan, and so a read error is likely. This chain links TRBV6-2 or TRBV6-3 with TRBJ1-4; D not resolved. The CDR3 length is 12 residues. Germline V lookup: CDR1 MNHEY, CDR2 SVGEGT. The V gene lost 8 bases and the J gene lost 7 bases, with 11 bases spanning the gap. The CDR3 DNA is TGTGCCAGCCGTATGGGGAGTGAAAAACTGTTTTCT. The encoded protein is CASRMGSEKLFS.